The 15 T cell receptor beta chains in this list originate from one sample, sequenced in a study of blood T cells in healthy people across ages. The use of a sample-barcoded 5' primer and a J-beta primer mix characterized a second PCR of roughly 7 to 12 cycles. TCRdb re-called the 5' RACE reads through MiXCR, storing one row per CDR3 protein. The sample contains 850,000 to 1,000,000 distinct CDR3 sequences, about 44% of which appear only once. Sequencing was done on a sample of blood. These receptors were obtained from a man under 40 in good health.

J is TRBJ2-7 and V is TRBV28; D ambiguous. Germline-derived CDR1 and CDR2 are MDHEN and SYDVKM. Trimming took 7 bases from V and 1 from J, leaving 17 bases between them. CDR3 length: 15 amino acids. The CDR3 protein is CASTPIVGDSYEQYF. CDR3 sequence (DNA): TGTGCCAGCACCCCAATTGTTGGGGATTCCTACGAGCAGTACTTC.

V and J are TRBV25-1 and TRBJ2-7; 7 positions agree with TRBD1. Gene TRBJ2-4 matches the end of the DNA better, so the J call may be wrong. This CDR3 spans 14 amino acids. In germline, CDR1 is MGHDK, CDR2 SYGVNS. Here the CDR3 reads CATKSPGQTNIQYF. CDR3 DNA sequence: TGTGCCACCAAGTCCCCGGGACAGACAAACATTCAGTACTTC.

The J gene is TRBJ2-3, the V gene TRBV5-1; D call uncertain. V lost 4 bases, J lost 0 bases, and 6 bases lay in between. Germline CDR1 and CDR2: SGHRS and YFSETQ. The CDR3 has 13 residues. The CDR3 is CASSRESTDTQYF. CDR3 nucleotide sequence: TGCGCCAGCAGCCGTGAGAGCACAGATACGCAGTATTTT.

As regards this clonotype: A much bigger clone sits one base away, suggesting this may be a read error. This chain uses TRBV29-1 with TRBJ1-2; D ambiguous. Germline lookup yields CDR1 SQVTM and CDR2 ANQGSEA. This CDR3 region has 13 residues. The chain's CDR3 is CSSDKGSNYGHTF. The CDR3 nucleotides read TGCAGCTCCGACAAGGGTTCTAACTATGGCCACACCTTC.

The gene calls are TRBV5-1 and TRBJ2-3; 7 bases match TRBD1. This CDR3 has 15 amino acids. The germline CDR1 and CDR2 sequences are SGHRS and YFSETQ. Unmatched junction bases numbered 8, after V lost 5 bases and J lost 2 bases. Here the CDR3 reads CASRSTTGTTDTQYF. Written as DNA, the CDR3 is TGCGCCAGCAGATCAACGACAGGGACCACAGATACGCAGTATTTT. Together with reference TRBV5-1 and TRBJ2-3, the CDR3 gives the full variable domain: KAGVTQTPRYLIKTRGQQVTLSCSPISGHRSVSWYQQTPGQGLQFLFEYFSETQRNKGNFPGRFSGRQFSNSRSEMNVSTLELGDSALYLCASRSTTGTTDTQYFGPGTRLTVL.

V and J are TRBV20-1 and TRBJ1-5; D may be TRBD1 (6 bases). CDR3 length: 10 residues. V was shortened by 6 bases and J by 14 bases, with 14 bases between the two germline ends. The germline CDR1 and CDR2 sequences are DFQATT and SNEGSKA (reference sequence). CDR3 protein: CSAGLKGEHF. CDR3 coding DNA: TGCAGTGCCGGTCTAAAGGGGGAGCATTTT.

The chain couples TRBV29-1 to TRBJ1-1; D perhaps matches TRBD1 (5 bases). CDR1 is SQVTM, CDR2 ANQGSEA, per germline. Trimming took off 1 base at V and 1 base at J, with 10 bases between the two ends. CDR3 length: 14 amino acids. Here the CDR3 reads CSVEGTGRNTEAFF. The CDR3 DNA is TGCAGCGTTGAAGGTACAGGAAGGAACACTGAAGCTTTCTTT.

This sequence joins TRBV5-1 and TRBJ2-3; the D gene is possibly TRBD2 (6 bases). Trimming removed 5 bases from V and 6 bases from J, with 16 bases in between. Germline values: CDR1 SGHRS, CDR2 YFSETQ. The CDR3 runs to 14 residues. CDR3 in amino acids: CASSQGLSGDTQYF. The CDR3, as DNA: TGCGCCAGCAGTCAGGGATTGAGCGGGGATACGCAGTATTTT.

This clonotype was seen only a few times. This sequence joins TRBV30 and TRBJ1-1; D perhaps matches TRBD1 (5 bases). The CDR3 loop spans 15 amino acids. CDR1 GTSNPN and CDR2 SVGIG come from the germline V gene (reference sequence). V lost 4 bases and J lost 0, with 15 bases in between. In nucleotides, the CDR3 is TGTGCCTGGACCCCGGGGCGGGGGATGAACACTGAAGCTTTCTTT. Its protein product is CAWTPGRGMNTEAFF.

This clonotype was counted a few times. The chain uses TRBV5-1 and TRBJ1-4; D gene ambiguous. The CDR3 length is 15 residues. V lost 2 bases and J 3 bases, leaving 11 bases between the germline ends. CDR1 and CDR2 (germline): SGHRS, YFSETQ. Here the CDR3 DNA reads TGCGCCAGCAGCTTCGCGGGAGCTTCTAATGAAAAACTGTTTTTT. As protein: CASSFAGASNEKLFF.

This clonotype appeared a few times. The chain recombines TRBV6-2 or TRBV6-3 with TRBJ2-7; D is unclear. The CDR3 is made up of 12 amino acids. The ends were cut back, 0 bases at V and 4 bases at J, with 4 bases in the middle. Germline-derived CDR1 and CDR2 are MNHEY and SVGEGT. The CDR3 sequence is CASSYSQYEQYF. CDR3 nucleotides: TGTGCCAGCAGTTACTCCCAATACGAGCAGTACTTC.

The V and J genes are TRBV6-1 and TRBJ2-3, with 9 bases lining up with TRBD1. Germline V gene data show CDR1 as MNHNS and CDR2 as SASEGT. Trimming at V came to 8 bases and at J to 5 bases, leaving 14 bases not matched to a gene. The length of the CDR3 is 16 residues. CDR3 in DNA: TGTGCCAGCCGACGCTCTAGACAGGGGGTGGGAGATACGCAGTATTTT. It codes for CASRRSRQGVGDTQYF.

This clonotype was seen ten or more times. The CDR3 reads CASSVQGNEQYF. The DNA of the CDR3 is TGTGCCAGCAGCGTCCAGGGGAACGAGCAGTACTTC. The chain is built from TRBV7-9 and TRBJ2-7; D is perhaps TRBD1 (6 bases). Per germline, CDR1 SEHNR and CDR2 FQNEAQ (reference sequence). This CDR3 has 12 amino acids. The V and J ends lost 5 bases and 5 bases respectively, with 10 bases between them.

This rearrangement joins TRBV12-2 to TRBJ1-1. TRBV12-2 is a pseudogene. The CDR3 has 15 residues. CDR3 DNA sequence: TGTGCAAGTCGCTTCAACGTGACATGGAACACTGAAGCTTTCTTT. Its protein is CASRFNVTWNTEAFF.

The chain is built from TRBV5-1 and TRBJ2-3; no reliable D call. Trimming shortened V by 0 bases and J by 4 bases, and 9 bases separated the two germline ends. Germline CDR1 SGHRS, CDR2 YFSETQ. The CDR3 extends over 14 amino acids. The DNA of the CDR3 is TGCGCCAGCAGCTTGGACCCGGGCCCAGATACGCAGTATTTT. It yields the protein CASSLDPGPDTQYF. Together with reference TRBV5-1 and TRBJ2-3, the CDR3 gives the full variable domain: KAGVTQTPRYLIKTRGQQVTLSCSPISGHRSVSWYQQTPGQGLQFLFEYFSETQRNKGNFPGRFSGRQFSNSRSEMNVSTLELGDSALYLCASSLDPGPDTQYFGPGTRLTVL.